These 32 T cell receptor beta chains were sequenced from one sample in a study of blood T cell repertoires in COVID-19. Sequencing was performed with immunoSEQ multiplex PCR; in TCRdb, only in-frame clones are kept and a portion is missing. The table lists around 270,000 clones, around 87% of them singletons, with over 2% in the top ten. Sequenced material: peripheral blood. These receptors came from a woman aged 50 to 60 with acute or convalescent COVID-19.

The chain has TRBV2 and TRBJ2-5; 8 bases agree with TRBD2. The CDR3 consists of 16 residues. The V segment lost 7 bases and the J segment 2 bases; nucleotides outside the gene matches: 12. Germline-derived CDR1 and CDR2 are SNHLY and FYNNEI. The CDR3 loop reads CASTIGGVAGQETQYF. CDR3 coding DNA: TGTGCCAGCACCATAGGCGGGGTAGCGGGACAAGAGACCCAGTACTTC. The whole variable domain, filled in from reference TRBV2 and TRBJ2-5, reads EPEVTQTPSHQVTQMGQEVILRCVPISNHLYFYWYRQILGQKVEFLVSFYNNEISEKSEIFDDQFSVERPDGSNFTLKIRSTKLEDSAMYFCASTIGGVAGQETQYFGPGTRLLVL.

The V and J genes are TRBV7-9 and TRBJ2-5, with 9 bases fitting TRBD1. CDR1 is SEHNR, CDR2 FQNEAQ, per germline (reference sequence). CDR3 length: 15 amino acids. The J segment lost 2 bases and the V segment lost 4 bases, leaving 5 bases of the junction unmatched. Written as DNA, the CDR3 is TGTGCCAGCAGCTCACAGGACAGGGGTCAAGAGACCCAGTACTTC. It specifies CASSSQDRGQETQYF.

The chain joins TRBV19 to TRBJ2-5; 11 nucleotides match TRBD2. This CDR3 comprises 16 residues. With 0 bases clipped from V and 4 bases from J, the junction kept 4 bases outside the gene matches. Germline assignment: CDR1 LNHDA and CDR2 SQIVND (reference sequence). The DNA for the CDR3 is TGTGCCAGTAGTATAGATCAAGGGACTAGCGGAGAGACCCAGTACTTC. This codes for CASSIDQGTSGETQYF.

This chain uses TRBV27 with TRBJ2-7; 12 nucleotides align to TRBD1. The CDR3 runs to 15 residues. J was trimmed by 4 bases and V by 5 bases; bases with no gene match: 6. Germline CDR1 MNHEY, CDR2 SMNVEV (reference sequence). CDR3 bases: TGTGCCAGCAGTCCTAGGGACAGGGGGCTATACGAGCAGTACTTC. Protein: CASSPRDRGLYEQYF.

The gene calls are TRBV9 and TRBJ2-5; D unclear. Trimming stripped 3 bases from V and 3 bases from J, with 15 bases between. The CDR3 totals 15 residues. Germline V gene lookup returns CDR1 SGDLS and CDR2 YYNGEE. The CDR3 is CASSASPFAKETQYF. In nucleotides, the CDR3 is TGTGCCAGCAGCGCGTCCCCGTTTGCTAAAGAGACCCAGTACTTC.

For the CDR3, the DNA is TGTGCCAGCAGTTACTCGAGAGCAGGGGGCACTGAAGCTTTCTTT. Protein sequence: CASSYSRAGGTEAFF. The V call is TRBV6-5, the J call TRBJ1-1; 7 nucleotides match TRBD1. Germline CDR1 reads MNHEY; CDR2 reads SVGAGI. The CDR3 runs to 15 residues. The V gene end was trimmed by 0 bases and the J gene end by 4 bases; junction bases not matched to a gene: 5.

The chain is built from TRBV9 and TRBJ2-3; 9 positions match TRBD2. CDR3 length equals 14 residues. Trimming cost V 1 base and J 11 bases; bases outside gene matches: 8. Germline V gene sequence: CDR1 SGDLS, CDR2 YYNGEE. This CDR3 reads CASSVTGTSYEQYF. In nucleotides, the CDR3 is TGTGCCAGCAGCGTAACCGGGACTAGCTATGAGCAGTATTTT. Filled out from reference TRBV9 and TRBJ2-3, the complete variable domain reads DSGVTQTPKHLITATGQRVTLRCSPRSGDLSVYWYQQSLDQGLQFLIQYYNGEERAKGNILERFSAQQFPDLHSELNLSSLELGDSALYFCASSVTGTSYEQYFGPGTRLTVL.

CDR3 in amino acids: CASSPGGPTDTQYF. The CDR3, as DNA: TGTGCCAGCTCACCGGGAGGGCCTACGGATACGCAGTATTTT. V is TRBV18 and J is TRBJ2-3; 7 nucleotides line up with TRBD2. V gave up 3 bases and J gave up 6 bases; unmatched junction bases: 6. The germline V gene has CDR1 KGHSH and CDR2 LQKENI. CDR3 length: 14 residues.

This clone was detected only a few times. The gene calls are TRBV27 and TRBJ1-6, with a tentative D call TRBD1 (5 bases). V lost 5 bases and J 3 bases, leaving 20 bases between the germline ends. Germline CDR1 and CDR2: MNHEY and SMNVEV (reference sequence). The CDR3 sequence is 18 residues long. The CDR3 loop is CASSIGAHRRGYNSPLHF. In nucleotides, the CDR3 is TGTGCCAGCAGTATCGGGGCTCACAGGAGGGGCTATAATTCACCCCTCCACTTT.

The chain employs TRBV3-1 (or the pseudogene TRBV3-2) and TRBJ2-5; unclear D gene. Germline V gene data show CDR1 as LGHDT and CDR2 as YNNKEL (reference sequence). Trimming cost V 0 bases and J 4 bases, with 3 bases left between them. The CDR3 covers 12 residues. In nucleotides, the CDR3 is TGTGCCAGCAGCCAAGATCGAGAGACCCAGTACTTC. Its translation: CASSQDRETQYF.

V is TRBV10-2 and J is TRBJ2-3; 10 nucleotides line up with TRBD2. The CDR3 contains 18 residues. V shed 5 bases and J 0 bases; nucleotides not matched to a gene: 11. Germline CDR1 is WSHSY and CDR2 is SAAADI. CDR3 sequence (DNA): TGCGCCAGCAGTTCCCAGGTCGGGACTAGCGCTAGCACAGATACGCAGTATTTT. It specifies CASSSQVGTSASTDTQYF.

The chain joins TRBV19 to TRBJ2-7, with TRBD2 identical over 7 bases. Germline loops: CDR1 LNHDA, CDR2 SQIVND (reference sequence). The CDR3 has 15 amino acids. J was trimmed by 3 bases and V by 3 bases; bases with no gene match: 8. CDR3 in amino acids: CASSIFEGGSYEQYF. As DNA, the CDR3 is TGTGCCAGTAGTATTTTCGAGGGAGGGAGCTACGAGCAGTACTTC.

The chain links TRBV28 to TRBJ2-7; TRBD2 might be the D (6 bases). CDR1 is MDHEN and CDR2 is SYDVKM in the germline V gene. The length of the CDR3 is 15 residues. Trimming took 7 bases from V and 0 from J, leaving 16 bases between them. The CDR3 sequence: CASMGSPGSSYEQYF. CDR3 in DNA: TGTGCCAGCATGGGGAGCCCCGGGAGCTCCTACGAGCAGTACTTC. Supplemented by reference TRBV28 and TRBJ2-7, the full variable domain reads DVKVTQSSRYLVKRTGEKVFLECVQDMDHENMFWYRQDPGLGLRLIYFSYDVKMKEKGDIPEGYSVSREKKERFSLILESASTNQTSMYLCASMGSPGSSYEQYFGPGTRLTVT.

J is TRBJ1-2 and V is TRBV29-1; the match to TRBD1 covers 7 bases. Looked up from germline, CDR1 is SQVTM and CDR2 is ANQGSEA. The V and J ends lost 4 bases and 12 bases, in that order; junction bases with no gene match: 17. This CDR3 contains 14 residues. DNA for the CDR3: TGCAGCGTTGCCGAAGGAGGTCGGACAGGCTGGGACACCTTC. Translating gives CSVAEGGRTGWDTF.

This chain joins TRBV7-2 and TRBJ1-6; possible D gene TRBD1, 5 bases. Germline V lookup: CDR1 SGHTA, CDR2 FQGNSA. Trimming removed 1 base from V and 8 bases from J, with 18 bases in between. The CDR3 has 17 residues. The CDR3 DNA follows: TGTGCCAGCAGCTTAGATCGATACAGCCGCAGGGATTCACCCCTCCACTTT. Encoded protein: CASSLDRYSRRDSPLHF.

V gene TRBV24-1 combines with J gene TRBJ1-2; 8 nucleotides line up with TRBD1. J lost 0 bases, V lost 3 bases, and 5 bases had no gene match. CDR1 KGHDR and CDR2 SFDVKD come from the germline V gene. This CDR3 comprises 16 residues. The CDR3 loop is CATSDAGQGANYGYTF. CDR3 coding DNA: TGTGCCACCAGTGATGCAGGACAGGGAGCTAACTATGGCTACACCTTC.

The chain uses TRBV10-3 and TRBJ2-7, with D perhaps TRBD2 (6 bases). V lost 11 bases and J 4 bases, leaving 15 bases between the germline ends. CDR1 ENHRY and CDR2 SYGVKD come from the germline V gene. The CDR3 has 12 residues. Here the CDR3 DNA reads TGTGCCTGCCGGGGAGGCGAGTACGAGCAGTACTTC. This encodes CACRGGEYEQYF.

The chain employs TRBV11-1 and TRBJ2-2; 7 bases match TRBD1. Germline values: CDR1 SGHAT, CDR2 FQDESV (reference sequence). V gave up 5 bases and J gave up 4 bases; unmatched junction bases: 10. CDR3 length: 16 residues. In DNA, the CDR3 is TGTGCCAGCAGCGGCTATGGACAGGCGCCCACCGGGGAGCTGTTTTTT. Residues: CASSGYGQAPTGELFF.

CDR3 in amino acids: CASIPLSGVSYEQYF. The DNA for the CDR3 is TGTGCCAGCATTCCTTTATCAGGGGTGTCCTACGAGCAGTACTTC. The rearrangement uses TRBV2 and TRBJ2-7; D perhaps matches TRBD1 (6 bases). The V and J ends lost 7 bases and 1 base respectively, with 17 bases between them. Germline V gene sequence: CDR1 SNHLY, CDR2 FYNNEI. The CDR3 runs to 15 residues. Combining the CDR3 with reference TRBV2 and TRBJ2-7 gives the whole variable domain EPEVTQTPSHQVTQMGQEVILRCVPISNHLYFYWYRQILGQKVEFLVSFYNNEISEKSEIFDDQFSVERPDGSNFTLKIRSTKLEDSAMYFCASIPLSGVSYEQYFGPGTRLTVT.

This clone was recorded once. The chain couples TRBV5-1 to TRBJ2-2, with 8 bases that match TRBD1. V lost 4 bases, J lost 5 bases, and 7 bases stayed unmatched. The CDR3 contains 15 residues. The V gene's germline CDR1 is SGHRS and CDR2 YFSETQ. The CDR3 here is CASSPQGAGTGELFF. The CDR3, as DNA: TGCGCCAGCAGCCCCCAGGGGGCAGGGACCGGGGAGCTGTTTTTT.

The V and J genes are TRBV18 and TRBJ1-1, with a weak D call TRBD1 (6 bases). The CDR3 loop spans 14 amino acids. In germline, CDR1 is KGHSH, CDR2 LQKENI. With 6 bases removed from V and 7 bases from J, the gap between germline ends came to 18 bases. CDR3 nucleotide sequence: TGTGCCAGCTCTAATACAGGGATGTACAGTGAAGCTTTCTTT. As protein: CASSNTGMYSEAFF. Combining the CDR3 with reference TRBV18 and TRBJ1-1 gives the whole variable domain NAGVMQNPRHLVRRRGQEARLRCSPMKGHSHVYWYRQLPEEGLKFMVYLQKENIIDESGMPKERFSAEFPKEGPSILRIQQVVRGDSAAYFCASSNTGMYSEAFFGQGTRLTVV.

The chain employs TRBV7-2 and TRBJ2-7; the D is unclear. Trimming left V 5 bases short and J 0 bases short, with 5 bases between. The CDR3 is 12 amino acids. The germline V gene encodes CDR1 SGHTA and CDR2 FQGNSA. CDR3 amino acids: CASSTSSYEQYF. In nucleotides, the CDR3 is TGTGCCAGCAGCACGAGCTCCTACGAGCAGTACTTC.

The rearrangement uses TRBV5-1 and TRBJ2-5; D remains ambiguous. V lost 0 bases and J 5 bases, leaving 5 bases between the germline ends. The CDR3 is 12 amino acids. The germline V gene has CDR1 SGHRS and CDR2 YFSETQ. The CDR3 nucleotides are TGCGCCAGCAGCTTGGAATCGGAGACCCAGTACTTC. It specifies CASSLESETQYF.

The genes are TRBV19 and TRBJ1-2; D is ambiguous. Germline lookup yields CDR1 LNHDA and CDR2 SQIVND (reference sequence). V was clipped by 7 bases and J by 8 bases, with 17 bases between them. This CDR3 is 13 amino acids long. CDR3 residues: CASTRRSTGGYTF. CDR3 coding DNA: TGTGCCAGTACACGAAGAAGCACCGGGGGCTACACCTTC.

The chain recombines TRBV27 with TRBJ2-4, with TRBD2 identical over 9 bases. This CDR3 is built from 15 residues. The J segment lost 8 bases and the V segment lost 5 bases, leaving 10 bases of the junction unmatched. Germline V gene sequence: CDR1 MNHEY, CDR2 SMNVEV (reference sequence). The CDR3 is CASSPRAGGGDIQYF. CDR3 DNA: TGTGCCAGCAGTCCGCGCGCGGGAGGGGGGGACATTCAGTACTTC.

The sample holds one count of this clone. The chain recombines TRBV3-1 (or the pseudogene TRBV3-2) with TRBJ1-2, with TRBD1 as a possible D gene (6 bases). V gave up 1 base and J gave up 5 bases, with 11 bases separating them. Germline values: CDR1 LGHDT, CDR2 YNNKEL (reference sequence). The CDR3 runs 14 residues. CDR3 coding DNA: TGTGCCAGCAGCCAAGCCGAGCAGGGGTATGGCTACACCTTC. This encodes CASSQAEQGYGYTF.

This chain joins TRBV7-3 and TRBJ1-1, with D possibly matching TRBD1 (5 bases). This CDR3 region has 14 residues. V lost 4 bases to trimming and J lost 6 bases, with 15 bases between them. Germline V CDR1 and CDR2: SGHTA, FQGTGA. The CDR3 region is CASSSGLSSSEAFF. The CDR3 bases are TGTGCCAGCAGCTCGGGACTTTCGTCGTCTGAAGCTTTCTTT. Full variable domain (rest looked up from reference TRBV7-3 and TRBJ1-1): GAGVSQTPSNKVTEKGKYVELRCDPISGHTALYWYRQSLGQGPEFLIYFQGTGAADDSGLPNDRFFAVRPEGSVSTLKIQRTERGDSAVYLCASSSGLSSSEAFFGQGTRLTVV.

This clone was observed a single time. The gene calls are TRBV29-1 and TRBJ2-7; TRBD1 aligns across 7 bases. This CDR3 has 16 amino acids. Germline V gene sequence: CDR1 SQVTM, CDR2 ANQGSEA. Trimming cost V 5 bases and J 1 base; bases outside gene matches: 14. The CDR3 DNA follows: TGCAGCGTTCTAGGGCTTAGACAGGGTGGGTCCTACGAGCAGTACTTC. This sequence encodes CSVLGLRQGGSYEQYF.

The chain employs TRBV6-5 and TRBJ2-7, with D maybe TRBD2 (5 bases). CDR3 size: 15 residues. Germline lookup yields CDR1 MNHEY and CDR2 SVGAGI. V shed 0 bases and J shed 3 bases, with 12 bases lying between them. The CDR3: CASSYSSGVGYEQYF. CDR3 bases: TGTGCCAGCAGTTACTCCTCCGGGGTAGGCTACGAGCAGTACTTC.

This clone occurred a few times. The V call is TRBV7-2, the J call TRBJ2-7; 10 bases fit TRBD2. The CDR3 runs 15 residues. CDR1 SGHTA and CDR2 FQGNSA come from the germline V gene. V lost 4 bases, J lost 3 bases, and 6 bases stayed unmatched. This CDR3 is CASSSGLAPNYEQYF. DNA for the CDR3: TGTGCCAGCAGCTCGGGACTAGCGCCTAACTACGAGCAGTACTTC.

CDR3 bases: TGTGCCAGCAGCGTAGGTAGCGGGAGGGCCTCCGAGGTAGATGAGCAGTTCTTC. It codes for CASSVGSGRASEVDEQFF. The rearrangement uses TRBV9 and TRBJ2-1; 11 nucleotides line up with TRBD2. CDR1 and CDR2 from the germline V gene are SGDLS and YYNGEE. The CDR3 has 18 residues. With 0 bases clipped from V and 8 bases from J, the junction kept 13 bases outside the gene matches.

The V and J genes are TRBV3-1 (or the pseudogene TRBV3-2) and TRBJ2-3; a weak D match, TRBD2 (5 bases). CDR1 LGHDT and CDR2 YNNKEL come from the germline V gene (reference sequence). The CDR3 length is 15 residues. The V and J ends lost 6 bases and 5 bases respectively, with 18 bases between them. The CDR3 DNA is TGTGCCAGCAGGAGTGGACTTTCTAGGAAAGATACGCAGTATTTT. It codes for CASRSGLSRKDTQYF.